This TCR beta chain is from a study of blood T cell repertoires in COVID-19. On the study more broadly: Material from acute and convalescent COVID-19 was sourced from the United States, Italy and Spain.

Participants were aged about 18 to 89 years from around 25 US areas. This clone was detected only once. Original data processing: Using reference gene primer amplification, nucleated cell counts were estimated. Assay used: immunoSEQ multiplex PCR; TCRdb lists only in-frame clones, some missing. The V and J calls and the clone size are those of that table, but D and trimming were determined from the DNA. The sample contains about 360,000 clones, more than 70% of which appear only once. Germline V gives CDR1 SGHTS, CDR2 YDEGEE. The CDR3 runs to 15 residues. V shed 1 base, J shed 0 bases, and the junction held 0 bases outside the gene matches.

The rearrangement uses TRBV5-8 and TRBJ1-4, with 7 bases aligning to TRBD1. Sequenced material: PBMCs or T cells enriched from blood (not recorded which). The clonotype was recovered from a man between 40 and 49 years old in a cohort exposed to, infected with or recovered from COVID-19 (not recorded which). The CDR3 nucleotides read TGTGCCAGCAGCTTGCAGGGGGCAACTAATGAAAAACTGTTTTTT. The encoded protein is CASSLQGATNEKLFF.